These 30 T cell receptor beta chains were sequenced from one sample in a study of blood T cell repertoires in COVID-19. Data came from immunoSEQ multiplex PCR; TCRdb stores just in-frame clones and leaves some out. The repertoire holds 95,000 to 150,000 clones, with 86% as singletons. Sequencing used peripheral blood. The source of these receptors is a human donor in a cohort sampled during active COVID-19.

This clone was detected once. The CDR3 coding sequence is TGTGCCAGCTCACCACAGGGACTAGCGGGGACCAGCTCCTACGAGCAGTACTTC. As protein: CASSPQGLAGTSSYEQYF. The chain is built from TRBV18 and TRBJ2-7; 13 nucleotides agree with TRBD2. Germline-derived CDR1 and CDR2 are KGHSH and LQKENI. CDR3 length: 18 amino acids. V gave up 1 base and J gave up 0 bases; unmatched junction bases: 6.

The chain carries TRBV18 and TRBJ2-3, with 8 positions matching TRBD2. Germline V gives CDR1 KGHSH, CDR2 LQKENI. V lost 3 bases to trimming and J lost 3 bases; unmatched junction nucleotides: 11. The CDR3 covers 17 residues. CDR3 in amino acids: CASSPNPGTRRTDTQYF. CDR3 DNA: TGTGCCAGCTCACCGAATCCCGGGACTAGACGGACAGATACGCAGTATTTT.

The CDR3 DNA reads TGTGCCAGCAGAGGACTAGCGGGAGGGGACGAGCAGTACTTC. Protein sequence: CASRGLAGGDEQYF. J is TRBJ2-7 and V is TRBV6-6; 15 bases are a match to TRBD2. Germline CDR1 MNHNY, CDR2 SVGAGI (reference sequence). The CDR3 sequence is 14 residues long. With 6 bases clipped from V and 5 bases from J, the junction kept 2 bases outside the gene matches.

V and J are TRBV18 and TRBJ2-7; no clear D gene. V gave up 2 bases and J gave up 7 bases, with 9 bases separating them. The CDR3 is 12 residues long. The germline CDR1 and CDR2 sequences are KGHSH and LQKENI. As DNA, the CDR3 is TGTGCCAGCTCACCAATGGGCCTGGAGCAGTACTTC. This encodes CASSPMGLEQYF.

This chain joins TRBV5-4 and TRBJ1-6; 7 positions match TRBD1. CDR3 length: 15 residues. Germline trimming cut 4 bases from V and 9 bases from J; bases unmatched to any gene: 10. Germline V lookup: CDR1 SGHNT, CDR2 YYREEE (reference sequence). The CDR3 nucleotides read TGTGCCAGCAGCGAGAAGACAGGGTCGGGTTCACCCCTCCACTTT. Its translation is CASSEKTGSGSPLHF.

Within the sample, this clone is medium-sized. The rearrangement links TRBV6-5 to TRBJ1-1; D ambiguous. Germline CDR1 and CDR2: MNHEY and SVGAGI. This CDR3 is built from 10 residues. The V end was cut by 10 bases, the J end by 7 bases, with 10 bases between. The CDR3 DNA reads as TGTGCCACCTACAGCTTTGAAGCTTTCTTT. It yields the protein CATYSFEAFF.

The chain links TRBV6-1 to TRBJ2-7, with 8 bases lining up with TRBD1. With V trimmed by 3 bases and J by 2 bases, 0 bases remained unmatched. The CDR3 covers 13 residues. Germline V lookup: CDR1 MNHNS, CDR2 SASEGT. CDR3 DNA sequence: TGTGCCAGCAGTGACAGGGGGCCCTACGAGCAGTACTTC. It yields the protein CASSDRGPYEQYF.

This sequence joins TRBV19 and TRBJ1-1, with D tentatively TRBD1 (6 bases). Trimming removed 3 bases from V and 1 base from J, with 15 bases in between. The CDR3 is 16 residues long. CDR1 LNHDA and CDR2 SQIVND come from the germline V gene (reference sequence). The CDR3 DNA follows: TGTGCCAGTAGTATGAGGACAGACAGACCGAACACTGAAGCTTTCTTT. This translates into CASSMRTDRPNTEAFF.

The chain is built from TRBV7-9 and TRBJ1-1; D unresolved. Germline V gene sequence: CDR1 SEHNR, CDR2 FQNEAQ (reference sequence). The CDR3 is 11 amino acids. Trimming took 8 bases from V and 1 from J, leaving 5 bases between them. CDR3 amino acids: CASARNTEAFF. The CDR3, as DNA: TGTGCCAGCGCGAGGAACACTGAAGCTTTCTTT.

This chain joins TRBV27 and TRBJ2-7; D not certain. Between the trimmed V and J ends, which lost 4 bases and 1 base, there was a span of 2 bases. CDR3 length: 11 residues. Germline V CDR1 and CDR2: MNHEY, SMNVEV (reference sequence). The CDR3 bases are TGTGCCAGCAGTTCGTCCTACGAGCAGTACTTC. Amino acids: CASSSSYEQYF.

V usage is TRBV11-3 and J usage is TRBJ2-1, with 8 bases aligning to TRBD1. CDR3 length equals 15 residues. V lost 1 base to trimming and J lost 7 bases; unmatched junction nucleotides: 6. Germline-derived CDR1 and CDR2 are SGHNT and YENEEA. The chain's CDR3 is CASSLAGQVQNEQFF. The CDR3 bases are TGTGCCAGCAGCTTAGCGGGACAGGTTCAAAATGAGCAGTTCTTC. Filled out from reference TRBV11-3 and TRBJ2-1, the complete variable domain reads EAGVVQSPRYKIIEKKQPVAFWCNPISGHNTLYWYLQNLGQGPELLIRYENEEAVDDSQLPKDRFSAERLKGVDSTLKIQPAELGDSAVYLCASSLAGQVQNEQFFGPGTRLTVL.

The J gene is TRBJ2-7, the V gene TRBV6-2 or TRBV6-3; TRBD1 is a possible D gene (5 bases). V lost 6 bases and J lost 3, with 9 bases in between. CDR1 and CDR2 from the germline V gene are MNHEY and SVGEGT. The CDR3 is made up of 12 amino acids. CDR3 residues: CASSQDSYEQYF. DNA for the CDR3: TGTGCCAGCAGCCAAGACAGCTACGAGCAGTACTTC.

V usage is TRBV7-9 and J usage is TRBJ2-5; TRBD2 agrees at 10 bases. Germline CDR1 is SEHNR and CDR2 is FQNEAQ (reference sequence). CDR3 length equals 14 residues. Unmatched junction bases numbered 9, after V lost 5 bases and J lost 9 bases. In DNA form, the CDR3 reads TGTGCCAGCAGCCCAGGAGTTAGCGGGAGGTCCCAGTACTTC. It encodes CASSPGVSGRSQYF.

The CDR3 spells CASSPGDSTDTQYF. The CDR3 nucleotides read TGTGCCAGCAGTCCAGGTGACAGCACAGATACGCAGTATTTT. The rearrangement links TRBV27 to TRBJ2-3; no firm D call. Germline-derived CDR1 and CDR2 are MNHEY and SMNVEV (reference sequence). This CDR3 has 14 residues. V was pared by 5 bases and J by 0 bases, with 9 bases between.

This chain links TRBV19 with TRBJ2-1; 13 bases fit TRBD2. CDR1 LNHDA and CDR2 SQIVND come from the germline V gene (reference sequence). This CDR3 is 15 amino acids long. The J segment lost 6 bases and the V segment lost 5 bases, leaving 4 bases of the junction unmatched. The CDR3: CASSPRLAGGNEQFF. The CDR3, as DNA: TGTGCCAGTAGTCCCCGACTAGCGGGAGGCAATGAGCAGTTCTTC.

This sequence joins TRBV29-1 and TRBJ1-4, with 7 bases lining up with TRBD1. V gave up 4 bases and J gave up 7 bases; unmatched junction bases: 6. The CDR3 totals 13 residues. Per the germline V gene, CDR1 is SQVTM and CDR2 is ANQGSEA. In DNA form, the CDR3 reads TGCAGCGTTGTTGAACAGGGGACTGAAAAACTGTTTTTT. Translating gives CSVVEQGTEKLFF.

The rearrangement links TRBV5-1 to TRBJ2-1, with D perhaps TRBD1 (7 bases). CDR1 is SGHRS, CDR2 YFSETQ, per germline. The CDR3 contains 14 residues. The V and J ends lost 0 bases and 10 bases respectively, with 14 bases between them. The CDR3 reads CASSLGGQGGEQFF. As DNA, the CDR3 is TGCGCCAGCAGCTTGGGAGGTCAGGGGGGAGAGCAGTTCTTC.

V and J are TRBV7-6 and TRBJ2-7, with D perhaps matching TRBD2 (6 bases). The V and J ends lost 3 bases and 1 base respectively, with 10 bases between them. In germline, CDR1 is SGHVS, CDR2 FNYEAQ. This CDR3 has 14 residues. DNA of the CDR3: TGTGCCAGCAGCTTTGGAGGGGAGTCCTACGAGCAGTACTTC. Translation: CASSFGGESYEQYF.

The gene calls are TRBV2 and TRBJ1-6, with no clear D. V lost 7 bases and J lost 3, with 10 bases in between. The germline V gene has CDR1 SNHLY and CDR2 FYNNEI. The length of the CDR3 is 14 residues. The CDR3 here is CASIQDNYNSPLHF. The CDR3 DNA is TGTGCCAGCATCCAAGACAACTATAATTCACCCCTCCACTTT.

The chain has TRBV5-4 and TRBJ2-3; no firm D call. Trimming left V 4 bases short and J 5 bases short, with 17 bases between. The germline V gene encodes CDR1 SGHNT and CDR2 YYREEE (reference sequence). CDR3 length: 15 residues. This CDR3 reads CASSLSALRRDTQYF. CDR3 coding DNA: TGTGCCAGCAGCCTGTCGGCCCTCCGGAGAGATACGCAGTATTTT.

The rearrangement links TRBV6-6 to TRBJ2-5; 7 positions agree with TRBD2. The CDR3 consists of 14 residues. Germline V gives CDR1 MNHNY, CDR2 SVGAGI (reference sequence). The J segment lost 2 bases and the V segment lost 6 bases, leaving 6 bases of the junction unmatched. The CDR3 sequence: CASRGGNRQETQYF. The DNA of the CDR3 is TGTGCCAGCAGGGGAGGGAACAGACAAGAGACCCAGTACTTC.

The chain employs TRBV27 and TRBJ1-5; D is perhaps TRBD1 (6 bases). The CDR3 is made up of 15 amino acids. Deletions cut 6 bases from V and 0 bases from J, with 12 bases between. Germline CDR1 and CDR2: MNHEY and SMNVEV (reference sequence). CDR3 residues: CASSPDRYSNQPQHF. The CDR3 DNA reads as TGTGCCAGCAGCCCTGACAGGTATAGCAATCAGCCCCAGCATTTT.

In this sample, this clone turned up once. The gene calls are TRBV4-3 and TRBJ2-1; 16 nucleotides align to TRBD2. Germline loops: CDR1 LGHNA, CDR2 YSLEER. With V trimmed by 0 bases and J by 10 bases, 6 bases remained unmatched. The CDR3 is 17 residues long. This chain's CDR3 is CASSQEQGLAGGGEQFF. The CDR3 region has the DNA TGCGCCAGCAGCCAAGAACAGGGACTAGCGGGAGGGGGGGAGCAGTTCTTC.

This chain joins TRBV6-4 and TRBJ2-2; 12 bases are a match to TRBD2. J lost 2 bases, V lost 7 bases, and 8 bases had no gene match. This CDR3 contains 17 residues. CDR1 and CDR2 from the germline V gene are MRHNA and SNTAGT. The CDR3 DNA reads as TGTGCCAGCACCCGACTAGCGGGAGACTTCAACACCGGGGAGCTGTTTTTT. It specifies CASTRLAGDFNTGELFF.

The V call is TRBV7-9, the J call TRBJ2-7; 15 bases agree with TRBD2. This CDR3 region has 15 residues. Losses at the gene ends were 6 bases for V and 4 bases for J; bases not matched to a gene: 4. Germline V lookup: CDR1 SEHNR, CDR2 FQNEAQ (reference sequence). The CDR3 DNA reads TGTGCCAGCAGAGAGGGGACTAGCGGGAGGTACGAGCAGTACTTC. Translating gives CASREGTSGRYEQYF. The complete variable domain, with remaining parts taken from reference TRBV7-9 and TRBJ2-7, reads DTGVSQNPRHKITKRGQNVTFRCDPISEHNRLYWYRQTLGQGPEFLTYFQNEAQLEKSRLLSDRFSAERPKGSFSTLEIQRTEQGDSAMYLCASREGTSGRYEQYFGPGTRLTVT.

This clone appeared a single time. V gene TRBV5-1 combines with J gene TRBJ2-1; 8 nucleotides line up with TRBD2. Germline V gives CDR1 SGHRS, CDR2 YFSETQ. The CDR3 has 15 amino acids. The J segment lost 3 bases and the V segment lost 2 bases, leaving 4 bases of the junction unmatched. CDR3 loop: CASSLSSGLYNEQFF. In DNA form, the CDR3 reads TGCGCCAGCAGCTTATCTAGCGGGCTCTACAATGAGCAGTTCTTC.

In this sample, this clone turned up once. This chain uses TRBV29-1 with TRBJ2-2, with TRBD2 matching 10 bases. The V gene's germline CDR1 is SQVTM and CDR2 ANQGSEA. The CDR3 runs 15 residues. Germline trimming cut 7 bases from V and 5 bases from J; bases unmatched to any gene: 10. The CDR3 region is CSGIQREGVTGELFF. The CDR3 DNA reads TGCAGCGGGATTCAGCGGGAGGGGGTAACCGGGGAGCTGTTTTTT.

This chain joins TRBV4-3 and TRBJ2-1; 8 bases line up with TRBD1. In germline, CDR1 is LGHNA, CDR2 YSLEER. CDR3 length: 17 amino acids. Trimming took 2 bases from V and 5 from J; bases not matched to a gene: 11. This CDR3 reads CASSQKATGVRNNEQFF. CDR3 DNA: TGCGCCAGCAGCCAAAAGGCGACAGGGGTGAGGAACAATGAGCAGTTCTTC.

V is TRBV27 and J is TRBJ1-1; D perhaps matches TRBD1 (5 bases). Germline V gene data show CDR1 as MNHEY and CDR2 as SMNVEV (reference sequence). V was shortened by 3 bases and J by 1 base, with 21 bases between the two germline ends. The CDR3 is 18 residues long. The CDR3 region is CASSLGWGSGGKNTEAFF. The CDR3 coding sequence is TGTGCCAGCAGTTTGGGCTGGGGCAGCGGGGGGAAGAACACTGAAGCTTTCTTT.

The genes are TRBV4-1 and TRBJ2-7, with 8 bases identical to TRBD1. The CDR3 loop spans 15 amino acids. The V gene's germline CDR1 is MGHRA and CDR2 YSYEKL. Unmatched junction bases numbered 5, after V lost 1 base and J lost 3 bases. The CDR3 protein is CASSQGKDRVYEQYF. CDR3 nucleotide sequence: TGCGCCAGCAGCCAAGGGAAGGACAGGGTCTACGAGCAGTACTTC.